The sequence of this T cell receptor beta chain was determined in a study of blood T cell repertoires in COVID-19. The V and J ends lost 0 bases and 5 bases respectively, with 10 bases between them. This CDR3 has 14 amino acids. The germline V gene has CDR1 LGHNA and CDR2 YSLEER. This clone was seen a handful of times. Original handling: Using reference gene primer amplification, nucleated cell counts were estimated. Only in-frame clones appear in the TCRdb table, and some are missing; sequencing was by immunoSEQ multiplex PCR. Clone size and V and J calls were adopted from that table, with D and trimming inferred from the DNA. The sample lists around 230,000 clones; around 84% were seen once.

This TCR was recovered from a man in his forties or fifties with COVID-19, enrolled during active disease. The source material was peripheral blood. This sequence joins TRBV4-3 and TRBJ1-2, with no clear D. The CDR3 region is CASSQDLGRYGYTF. For the CDR3, the DNA is TGCGCCAGCAGCCAAGATCTAGGGAGGTATGGCTACACCTTC.